This TCR beta chain comes out of a study of response to subunit inactivated influenza vaccine. Regarding the study as a whole: Only a handful of new T cells, the authors suggested, are recruited with each seasonal influenza vaccination.

The CDR3 consists of 17 residues. Trimming cost V 1 base and J 1 base, with 15 bases left between them. Germline loops: CDR1 SGHAT, CDR2 FQNNGV. TCRdb redid the calling of the RT-PCR reads with MiXCR, one entry per CDR3 protein. The repertoire includes 600,000 to 850,000 distinct CDR3 sequences, 12% to 15% of them detected once, and about 7.6% sits in the top ten. This clonotype was detected only a few times. Its antigen is currently unknown. V is TRBV11-2 and J is TRBJ2-3, with D possibly being TRBD2 (6 bases). The receptor was isolated from a man aged 45 to 65 who received an inactivated influenza vaccine. The sequenced sample was PBMCs from blood, obtained less than 15 days before vaccination. In DNA, the CDR3 is TGTGCCAGCAGCTTAGGGTCTAGCGAGATAGGCACAGATACGCAGTATTTT. This sequence encodes CASSLGSSEIGTDTQYF.